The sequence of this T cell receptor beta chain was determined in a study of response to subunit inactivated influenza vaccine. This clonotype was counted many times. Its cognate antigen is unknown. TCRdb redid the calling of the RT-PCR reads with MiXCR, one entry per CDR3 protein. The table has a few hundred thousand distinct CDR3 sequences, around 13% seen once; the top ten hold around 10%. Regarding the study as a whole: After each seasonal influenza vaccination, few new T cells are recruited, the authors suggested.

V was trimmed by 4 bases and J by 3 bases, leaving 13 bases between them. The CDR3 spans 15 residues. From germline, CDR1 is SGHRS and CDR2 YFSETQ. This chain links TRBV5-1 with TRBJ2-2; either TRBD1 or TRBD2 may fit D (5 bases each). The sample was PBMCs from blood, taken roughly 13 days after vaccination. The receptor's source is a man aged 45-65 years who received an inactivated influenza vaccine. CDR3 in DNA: TGCGCCAGCAGCCAAGGGACCGCTGACACCGGGGAGCTGTTTTTT. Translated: CASSQGTADTGELFF.